This T cell receptor beta chain comes out of a study of cytomegalovirus exposure and HLA in healthy donors. Overall study results and limits: Cytomegalovirus association was listed for about 160 TCR beta chains. Among TCR beta chains of equal frequency, HLA-associated ones were more clonally expanded in a later analysis.

The PCR had 60 Vbeta and 13 Jbeta primers. Data came from immunoSEQ multiplex PCR; TCRdb stores just in-frame clones and leaves some out. The data show 160,000 or so clones, with 70% to 85% seen just once and around 6.6% held by the top ten. On this clone: Its target is unknown.

This CDR3 region has 15 residues. CDR1 and CDR2 (germline): SEHNR, FQNEAQ (reference sequence). The junction had 5 bases not matched to a gene; V was cut back by 5 bases and J by 2 bases. The TCR was taken from a man aged 50-60 years in good health and CMV-seropositive. The chain couples TRBV7-9 to TRBJ1-2; 10 bases fit TRBD1. Sequencing was done on a sample of PBMCs. The DNA for the CDR3 is TGTGCCAGCAGCCCCCCGGACAGGGGGAACTATGGCTACACCTTC. Protein sequence: CASSPPDRGNYGYTF.